This TCR beta chain came from a study of T cell changes during pregnancy in multiple sclerosis. The assay was immunoSEQ multiplex PCR, and TCRdb's table has in-frame clones only and misses some. Of 50,000 to 60,000 clones in the sample, about nine tenths were seen once. In germline, CDR1 is WNHNN, CDR2 SYGVQD (reference sequence). J lost 7 bases, V lost 0 bases, and 13 bases had no gene match. This CDR3 comprises 17 residues. The sequence was obtained from a female donor in good health, enrolled as a control in a pregnancy study. The sequences come from peripheral blood, collected in the first trimester of pregnancy. This sequence joins TRBV10-1 and TRBJ1-1; 8 bases align to TRBD1. The CDR3 protein is CASSESQGARRPGEAFF. Here the CDR3 DNA reads TGCGCCAGCAGTGAGTCGCAGGGGGCGCGCCGGCCAGGTGAAGCTTTCTTT.